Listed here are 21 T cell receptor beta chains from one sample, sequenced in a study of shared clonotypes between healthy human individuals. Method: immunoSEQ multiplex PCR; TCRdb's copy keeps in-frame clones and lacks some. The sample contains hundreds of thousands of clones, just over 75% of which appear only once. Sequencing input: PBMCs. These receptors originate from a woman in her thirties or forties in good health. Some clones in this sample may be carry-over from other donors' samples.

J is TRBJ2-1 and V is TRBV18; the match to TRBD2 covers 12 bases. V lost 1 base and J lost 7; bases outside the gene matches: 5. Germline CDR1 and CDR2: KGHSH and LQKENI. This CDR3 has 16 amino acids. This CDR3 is CASSPRSSGRENEQFF. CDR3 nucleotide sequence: TGTGCCAGCTCACCACGCTCTAGCGGGAGGGAGAATGAGCAGTTCTTC.

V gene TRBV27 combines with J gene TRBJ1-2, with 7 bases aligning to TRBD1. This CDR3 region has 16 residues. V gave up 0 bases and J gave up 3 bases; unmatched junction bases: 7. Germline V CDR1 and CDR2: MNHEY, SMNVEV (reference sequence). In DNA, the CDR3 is TGTGCCAGCAGTTTATCGAGTCAGGGGGGCCACTATGGCTACACCTTC. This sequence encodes CASSLSSQGGHYGYTF.

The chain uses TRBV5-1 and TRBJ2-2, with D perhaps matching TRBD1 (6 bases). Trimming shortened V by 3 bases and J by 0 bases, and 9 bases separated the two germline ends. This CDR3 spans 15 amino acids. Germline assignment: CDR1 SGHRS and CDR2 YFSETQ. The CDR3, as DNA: TGCGCCAGCAGCTGGACAGCGGCGAACACCGGGGAGCTGTTTTTT. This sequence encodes CASSWTAANTGELFF.

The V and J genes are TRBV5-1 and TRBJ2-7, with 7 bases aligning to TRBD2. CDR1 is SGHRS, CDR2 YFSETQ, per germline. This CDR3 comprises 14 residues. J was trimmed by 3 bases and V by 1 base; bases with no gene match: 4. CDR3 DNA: TGCGCCAGCAGCTTGAATGGCGGGAGCTACGAGCAGTACTTC. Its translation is CASSLNGGSYEQYF.

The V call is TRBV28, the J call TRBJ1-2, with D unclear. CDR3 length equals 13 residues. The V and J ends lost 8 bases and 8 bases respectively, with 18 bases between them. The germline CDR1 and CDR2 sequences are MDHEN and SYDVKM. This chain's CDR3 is CASFTAPLRGYTF. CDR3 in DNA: TGTGCCAGCTTCACAGCCCCTTTACGCGGCTACACCTTC.

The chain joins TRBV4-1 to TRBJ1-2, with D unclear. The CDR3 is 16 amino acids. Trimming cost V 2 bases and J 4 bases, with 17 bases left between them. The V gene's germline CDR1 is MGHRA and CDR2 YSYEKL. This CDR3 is CASSQLSGERVYGYTF. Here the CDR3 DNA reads TGCGCCAGCAGCCAACTCTCTGGGGAGCGGGTCTATGGCTACACCTTC.

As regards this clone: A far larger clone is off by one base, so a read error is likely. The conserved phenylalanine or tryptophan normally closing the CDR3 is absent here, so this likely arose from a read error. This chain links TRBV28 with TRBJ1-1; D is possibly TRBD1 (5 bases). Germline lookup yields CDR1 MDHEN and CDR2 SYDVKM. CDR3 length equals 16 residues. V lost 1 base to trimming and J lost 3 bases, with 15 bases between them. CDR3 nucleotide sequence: TGTGCCAGCAGTTTATACCCCAGGGTTAGGGACACTGAAGCTTTCCTT. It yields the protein CASSLYPRVRDTEAFL.

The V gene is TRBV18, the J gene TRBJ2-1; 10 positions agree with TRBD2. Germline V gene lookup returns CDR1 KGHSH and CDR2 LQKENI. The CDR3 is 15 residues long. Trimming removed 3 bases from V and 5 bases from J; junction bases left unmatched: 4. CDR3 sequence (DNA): TGTGCCAGCTCACCGGGACTAGCGTATCACAATGAGCAGTTCTTC. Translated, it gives CASSPGLAYHNEQFF.

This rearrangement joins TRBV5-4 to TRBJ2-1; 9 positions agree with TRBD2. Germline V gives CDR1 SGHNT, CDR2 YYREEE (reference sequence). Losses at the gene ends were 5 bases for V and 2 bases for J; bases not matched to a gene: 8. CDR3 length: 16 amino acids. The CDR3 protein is CASSPGAGGPYNEQFF. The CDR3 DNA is TGTGCCAGCAGTCCAGGAGCGGGAGGCCCCTACAATGAGCAGTTCTTC. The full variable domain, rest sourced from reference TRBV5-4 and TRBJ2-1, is ETGVTQSPTHLIKTRGQQVTLRCSSQSGHNTVSWYQQALGQGPQFIFQYYREEENGRGNFPPRFSGLQFPNYSSELNVNALELDDSALYLCASSPGAGGPYNEQFFGPGTRLTVL.

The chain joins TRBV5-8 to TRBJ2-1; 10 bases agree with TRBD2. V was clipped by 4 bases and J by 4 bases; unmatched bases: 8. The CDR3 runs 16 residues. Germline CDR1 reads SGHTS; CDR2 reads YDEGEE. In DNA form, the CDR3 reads TGTGCCAGCAGCGTCAAAGGACTAGCGGCTTACAATGAGCAGTTCTTC. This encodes CASSVKGLAAYNEQFF.

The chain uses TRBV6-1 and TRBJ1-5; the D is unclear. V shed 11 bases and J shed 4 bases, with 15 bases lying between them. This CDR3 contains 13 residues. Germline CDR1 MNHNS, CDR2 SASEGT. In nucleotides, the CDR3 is TGTGCCGCGGGGATGCTAACTAATCAGCCCCAGCATTTT. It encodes CAAGMLTNQPQHF.

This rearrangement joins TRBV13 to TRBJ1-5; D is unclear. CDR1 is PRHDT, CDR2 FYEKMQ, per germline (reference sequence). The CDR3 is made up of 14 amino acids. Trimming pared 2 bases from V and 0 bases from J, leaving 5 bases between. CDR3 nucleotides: TGTGCCAGCAGCTTAAGTTATAGCAATCAGCCCCAGCATTTT. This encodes CASSLSYSNQPQHF. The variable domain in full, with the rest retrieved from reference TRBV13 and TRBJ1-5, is AAGVIQSPRHLIKEKRETATLKCYPIPRHDTVYWYQQGPGQDPQFLISFYEKMQSDKGSIPDRFSAQQFSDYHSELNMSSLELGDSALYFCASSLSYSNQPQHFGDGTRLSIL.

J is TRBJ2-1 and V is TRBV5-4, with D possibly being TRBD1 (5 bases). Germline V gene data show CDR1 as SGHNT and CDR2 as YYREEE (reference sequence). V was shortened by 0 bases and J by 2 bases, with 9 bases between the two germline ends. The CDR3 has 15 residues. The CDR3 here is CASSLGTKAYNEQFF. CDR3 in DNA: TGTGCCAGCAGCTTGGGGACAAAAGCCTACAATGAGCAGTTCTTC.

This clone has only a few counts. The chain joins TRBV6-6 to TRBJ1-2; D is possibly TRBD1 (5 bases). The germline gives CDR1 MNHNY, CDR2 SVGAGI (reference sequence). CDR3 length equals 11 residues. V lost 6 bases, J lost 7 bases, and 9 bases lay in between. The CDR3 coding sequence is TGTGCCAGCAGAGAACAGGTTGGCTACACCTTC. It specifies CASREQVGYTF.

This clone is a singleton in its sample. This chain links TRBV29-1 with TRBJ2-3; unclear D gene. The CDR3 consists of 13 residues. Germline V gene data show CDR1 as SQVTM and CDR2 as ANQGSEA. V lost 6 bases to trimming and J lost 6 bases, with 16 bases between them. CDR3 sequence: CSVPPTLADTQYF. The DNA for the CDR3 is TGCAGCGTCCCCCCGACCCTGGCGGATACGCAGTATTTT.

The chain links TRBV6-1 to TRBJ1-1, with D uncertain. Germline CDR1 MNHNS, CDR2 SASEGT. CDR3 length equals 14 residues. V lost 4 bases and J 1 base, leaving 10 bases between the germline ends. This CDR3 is CASSGSVGNTEAFF. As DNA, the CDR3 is TGTGCCAGCAGTGGGAGTGTAGGGAACACTGAAGCTTTCTTT.

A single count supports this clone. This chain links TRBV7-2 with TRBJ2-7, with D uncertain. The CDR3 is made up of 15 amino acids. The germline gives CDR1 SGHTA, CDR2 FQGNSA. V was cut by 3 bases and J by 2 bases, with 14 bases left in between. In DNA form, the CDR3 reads TGTGCCAGCAGCTTTCGCAACCTACGGGCCTACGAGCAGTACTTC. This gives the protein CASSFRNLRAYEQYF.

The CDR3 is CASSPGQGRATQYF. The DNA of the CDR3 is TGCGCCAGCAGCCCGGGACAGGGTCGAGCTACGCAGTATTTT. This chain connects TRBV4-1 to TRBJ2-3; TRBD1 matches 9 bases. The ends lost 4 bases at V and 8 bases at J; junction bases unmatched: 7. This CDR3 has 14 residues. The germline V gene encodes CDR1 MGHRA and CDR2 YSYEKL.

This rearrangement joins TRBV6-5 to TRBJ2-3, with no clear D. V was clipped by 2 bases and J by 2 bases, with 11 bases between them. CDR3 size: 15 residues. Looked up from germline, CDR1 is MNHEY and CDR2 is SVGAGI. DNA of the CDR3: TGTGCCAGCAGTTACGATGGCCAGACCACAGATACGCAGTATTTT. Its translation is CASSYDGQTTDTQYF.

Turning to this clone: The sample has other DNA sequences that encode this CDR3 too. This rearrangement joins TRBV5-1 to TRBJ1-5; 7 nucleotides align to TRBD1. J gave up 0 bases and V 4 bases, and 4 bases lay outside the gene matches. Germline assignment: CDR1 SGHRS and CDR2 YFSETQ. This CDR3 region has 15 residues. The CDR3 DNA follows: TGCGCCAGCAGCCTGGGACAGTATAGCAATCAGCCCCAGCATTTT. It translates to CASSLGQYSNQPQHF. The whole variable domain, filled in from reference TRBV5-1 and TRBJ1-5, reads KAGVTQTPRYLIKTRGQQVTLSCSPISGHRSVSWYQQTPGQGLQFLFEYFSETQRNKGNFPGRFSGRQFSNSRSEMNVSTLELGDSALYLCASSLGQYSNQPQHFGDGTRLSIL.

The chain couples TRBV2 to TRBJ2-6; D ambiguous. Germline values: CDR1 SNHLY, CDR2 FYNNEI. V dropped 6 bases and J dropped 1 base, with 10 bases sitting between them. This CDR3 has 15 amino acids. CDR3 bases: TGTGCCAGCAGGGCCAACCCGTCTGGGGCCAACGTCCTGACTTTC. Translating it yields CASRANPSGANVLTF.